A selection of T cell receptor beta chains follows, all from one sample in a study of T cell responses to AZD1222 COVID-19 vaccine. Method: immunoSEQ multiplex PCR; TCRdb's copy keeps in-frame clones and lacks some. The sample lists fewer than 120,000 clones, roughly 92% seen once, with about 2.6% in the top ten. The sequences come from peripheral blood, collected 28 days after the second AZD1222 dose. Receptors were obtained from an adult who received the AZD1222 COVID-19 vaccine. The CDR3 runs from the conserved cysteine through the conserved F or W. The order of the fields is J gene, clone size, D gene, V gene, CDR3 DNA, CDR3 protein. D genes are given only for firm matches. Where a row states a size, it is once, few, many or the class of an expanded clone; other rows omit it.

J gene: TRBJ1-1
clone size: .
D gene: .
V gene: TRBV5-4
CDR3 DNA: TGTGCCAGCAGCTTGTCGGTGGGCACTGAAGCTTTCTTT
CDR3 protein: CASSLSVGTEAFF

J gene: TRBJ1-2
clone size: .
D gene: .
V gene: TRBV18
CDR3 DNA: TGTGCCAGCTCACCTTCGTCTCTAGGCTATGGCTACACCTTC
CDR3 protein: CASSPSSLGYGYTF

J gene: TRBJ2-5
clone size: .
D gene: .
V gene: TRBV5-1
CDR3 DNA: TGCGCCAGCAGCTTGCGGCCAGGGGCAGAGACCCAGTACTTC
CDR3 protein: CASSLRPGAETQYF

J gene: TRBJ2-1
clone size: .
D gene: TRBD2
V gene: TRBV6-5
CDR3 DNA: TGTGCCAGCAGTCAACTAGCGGGGGGTTTGGATGAGCAGTTCTTC
CDR3 protein: CASSQLAGGLDEQFF

J gene: TRBJ1-2
clone size: few
D gene: .
V gene: TRBV7-2
CDR3 DNA: TGTGCCAGCAGCTTTCAGGGCCCCTATGGCTACACCTTC
CDR3 protein: CASSFQGPYGYTF

J gene: TRBJ1-6
clone size: .
D gene: .
V gene: TRBV7-2
CDR3 DNA: TGTGCCAGCAGTCCGGGACTCGAGGGTTCACCCCTCCACTTT
CDR3 protein: CASSPGLEGSPLHF

J gene: TRBJ1-1
clone size: few
D gene: .
V gene: TRBV28
CDR3 DNA: TGTGCCAGCAGTTTATTGGCCGCTGAAGCTTTCTTT
CDR3 protein: CASSLLAAEAFF

J gene: TRBJ2-1
clone size: .
D gene: .
V gene: TRBV7-9
CDR3 DNA: TGTGCCAGCAGCTCACTAGGCGATGAGCAGTTCTTC
CDR3 protein: CASSSLGDEQFF

J gene: TRBJ2-6
clone size: .
D gene: .
V gene: TRBV4-1
CDR3 DNA: TGCGCCAGCAGCCAAGACAGGGGTTTTGGGGCCAACGTCCTGACTTTC
CDR3 protein: CASSQDRGFGANVLTF

J gene: TRBJ1-2
clone size: .
D gene: .
V gene: TRBV10-3
CDR3 DNA: TGTGCCATCAGTGCGGGGGGGAACTATGGCTACACCTTC
CDR3 protein: CAISAGGNYGYTF

J gene: TRBJ1-6
clone size: .
D gene: .
V gene: TRBV4-3
CDR3 DNA: TGCGCCAGCAGCCAAGAAGGATTTTGGAATTCACCCCTCCACTTT
CDR3 protein: CASSQEGFWNSPLHF

J gene: TRBJ2-7
clone size: .
D gene: TRBD1
V gene: TRBV9
CDR3 DNA: TGTGCCAGCAGCCCCTTTGGGACAGGGGCCTACGAGCAGTACTTC
CDR3 protein: CASSPFGTGAYEQYF

J gene: TRBJ1-4
clone size: .
D gene: .
V gene: TRBV6-5
CDR3 DNA: TGTGCCAGCGGGAGAAATGAAAAACTGTTTTTT
CDR3 protein: CASGRNEKLFF

J gene: TRBJ2-2
clone size: .
D gene: .
V gene: TRBV28
CDR3 DNA: TGTGCCAGCAGTTTAGTTTATGGGGAGCTGTTTTTT
CDR3 protein: CASSLVYGELFF

J gene: TRBJ1-2
clone size: .
D gene: .
V gene: TRBV7-2
CDR3 DNA: TGTGCCAGCAGCCCAGGCCGGACGACTGGGGGCTACACCTTC
CDR3 protein: CASSPGRTTGGYTF

J gene: TRBJ2-3
clone size: .
D gene: .
V gene: TRBV7-2
CDR3 DNA: TGTGCCAGCAGCATTGGGACTCCCGGGGCAGATACGCAGTATTTT
CDR3 protein: CASSIGTPGADTQYF

J gene: TRBJ1-2
clone size: .
D gene: TRBD1
V gene: TRBV18
CDR3 DNA: TGTGCCAGCTCACAGGGGGCCCGGTCTGATGGCTACACCTTC
CDR3 protein: CASSQGARSDGYTF

J gene: TRBJ1-1
clone size: once
D gene: .
V gene: TRBV6-5
CDR3 DNA: TGTGCCAGCAGTTACTCGATGAACAGGGTCGCGACTGAAGCTTTCTTT
CDR3 protein: CASSYSMNRVATEAFF

J gene: TRBJ2-7
clone size: .
D gene: .
V gene: TRBV6-2/TRBV6-3
CDR3 DNA: TGTGCCAGCAGTTACGGAGGGGGCCCCTACGAGCAGTACTTC
CDR3 protein: CASSYGGGPYEQYF

J gene: TRBJ2-1
clone size: once
D gene: TRBD2
V gene: TRBV6-5
CDR3 DNA: TGTGCCAGTGACCTAGCGGGGCCGAACAATGAGCAGTTCTTC
CDR3 protein: CASDLAGPNNEQFF

J gene: TRBJ1-4
clone size: .
D gene: .
V gene: TRBV7-9
CDR3 DNA: TGTGCCAGCAGCTTACCAGGGGTTGCTAATGAAAAACTGTTTTTT
CDR3 protein: CASSLPGVANEKLFF

J gene: TRBJ1-1
clone size: .
D gene: .
V gene: TRBV7-6
CDR3 DNA: TGTGCCAGCAGCTTAACCCCATATGGGGATGAAGCTTTCTTT
CDR3 protein: CASSLTPYGDEAFF

J gene: TRBJ1-1
clone size: .
D gene: .
V gene: TRBV11-1
CDR3 DNA: TGTGCCAGCAGCTTAGAATGGGGGATTGACACTGAAGCTTTCTTT
CDR3 protein: CASSLEWGIDTEAFF

J gene: TRBJ2-5
clone size: .
D gene: TRBD2
V gene: TRBV2
CDR3 DNA: TGTGCCAGCAGTCGTCAAGCGGGGGCCCGCCAAGAGACCCAGTACTTC
CDR3 protein: CASSRQAGARQETQYF

J gene: TRBJ1-3
clone size: .
D gene: TRBD1
V gene: TRBV4-2
CDR3 DNA: TGTGCCAGCAGCCAGGTCGGGACAGGGGTATCGACTGGAAACACCATATATTTT
CDR3 protein: CASSQVGTGVSTGNTIYF

J gene: TRBJ2-3
clone size: once
D gene: .
V gene: TRBV5-1
CDR3 DNA: TGCGCCAGCAGCTTAAGTGGAGATACGCAGTATTTT
CDR3 protein: CASSLSGDTQYF

J gene: TRBJ2-3
clone size: .
D gene: .
V gene: TRBV5-4
CDR3 DNA: TGTGCCAGCAGCGCCCCTAGGGATTTAGCAGATACGCAGTATTTT
CDR3 protein: CASSAPRDLADTQYF

J gene: TRBJ1-5
clone size: once
D gene: TRBD1
V gene: TRBV4-1
CDR3 DNA: TGCGCCAGCAGCCAAGCGGGACAGGGGCTTGGGCCCCAGCATTTT
CDR3 protein: CASSQAGQGLGPQHF

J gene: TRBJ1-2
clone size: .
D gene: .
V gene: TRBV6-5
CDR3 DNA: TGTGCCAGCAGCCCGGGGCGAAACAGTGCCCGCACCTTC
CDR3 protein: CASSPGRNSARTF

J gene: TRBJ1-1
clone size: .
D gene: TRBD1
V gene: TRBV7-9
CDR3 DNA: TGTGCCAGCATGCAGGGGGAGTTCACTGAAGCTTTCTTT
CDR3 protein: CASMQGEFTEAFF

J gene: TRBJ2-1
clone size: .
D gene: TRBD2
V gene: TRBV10-3
CDR3 DNA: TGTGCCATCAGGAGCACTAGCGGGGGGGCGAATGAGCAGTTCTTC
CDR3 protein: CAIRSTSGGANEQFF

J gene: TRBJ2-3
clone size: .
D gene: TRBD1
V gene: TRBV11-1
CDR3 DNA: TGTGCCAGCAGCTTAGCCGGGACAGGGATGGGTACAGATACGCAGTATTTT
CDR3 protein: CASSLAGTGMGTDTQYF